The sample holds a few counts of the clone carrying this TCR beta chain. Its antigen is still unknown. V gave up 4 bases and J gave up 7 bases, with 20 bases separating them. The CDR3 totals 15 residues. Per the germline V gene, CDR1 is SGHTA and CDR2 is FQGNSA. The source of the sample is a study of T cell repertoires in cytomegalovirus infection. Across the study: Researchers turned to recently identified HLA-C-restricted CMV epitopes as well as well-studied HLA-B-restricted ones. Indications came from public TCR beta signatures; they pointed to CMV infection and to a matching HLA type.

TCRdb passed the reads through MiXCR, listing each CDR3 protein once. The sample lists 160,000 or so distinct CDR3 sequences, about 20% occurring once. The sequences come from CD8+ T cells from cultured PBMCs, collected from culture after CMV antigen stimulation. The chain employs TRBV7-2 and TRBJ2-7; a possible D gene is TRBD2 (6 bases). The TCR comes from a human donor in good health (CMV status not recorded). Some clones in this sample may be carry-over from other donors' samples. The CDR3 DNA follows: TGTGCCAGCAGCTGGACGGGAGACCTACTTTTAGAGCAGTACTTC. Protein: CASSWTGDLLLEQYF.